This TCR beta chain was observed in a study of blood T cell repertoires in COVID-19. As for the study in general: The United States, Italy and Spain were the sources of the acute and convalescent COVID-19 samples.

Per the authors' pipeline: Amplification of reference gene primers was used by the study to estimate nucleated cell counts. Data came from immunoSEQ multiplex PCR; TCRdb stores just in-frame clones and leaves some out. Clonal size and the V and J genes are those of that table, whereas D and trimming came from the DNA. The sample includes hundreds of thousands of clones, more than 75% seen only once; the top ten take 1.6%. CDR1 and CDR2 (germline): SGHTA, FQGNSA. The CDR3 totals 12 residues. Trimming took off 5 bases at V and 0 bases at J, with 4 bases between the two ends. The chain recombines TRBV7-2 with TRBJ2-5, with no clear D. The clonotype originates from a woman in her fifties or sixties who had recovered from COVID-19. Sequenced: PBMCs or T cells enriched from blood (not recorded which). The CDR3 reads CASSPYQETQYF. The CDR3 coding sequence is TGTGCCAGCAGCCCGTACCAAGAGACCCAGTACTTC. Full variable domain (outside the CDR3, taken from reference TRBV7-2 and TRBJ2-5): GAGVSQSPSNKVTEKGKDVELRCDPISGHTALYWYRQSLGQGLEFLIYFQGNSAPDKSGLPSDRFSAERTGGSVSTLTIQRTQQEDSAVYLCASSPYQETQYFGPGTRLLVL.